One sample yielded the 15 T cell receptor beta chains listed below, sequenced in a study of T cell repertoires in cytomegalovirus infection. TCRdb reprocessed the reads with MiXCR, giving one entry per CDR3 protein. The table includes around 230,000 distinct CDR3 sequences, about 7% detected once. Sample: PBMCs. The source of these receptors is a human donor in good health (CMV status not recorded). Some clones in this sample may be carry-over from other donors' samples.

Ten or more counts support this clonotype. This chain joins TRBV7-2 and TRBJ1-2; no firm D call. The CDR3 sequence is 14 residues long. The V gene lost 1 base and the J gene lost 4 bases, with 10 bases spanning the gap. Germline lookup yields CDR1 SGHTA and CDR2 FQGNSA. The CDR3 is CASSLGYGFYGYTF. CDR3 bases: TGTGCCAGCAGCTTAGGATACGGATTCTATGGCTACACCTTC.

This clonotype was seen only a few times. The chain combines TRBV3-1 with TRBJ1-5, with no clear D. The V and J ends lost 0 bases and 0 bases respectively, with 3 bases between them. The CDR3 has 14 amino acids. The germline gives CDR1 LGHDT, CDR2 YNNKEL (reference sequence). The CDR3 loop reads CASSQDISNQPQHF. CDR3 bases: TGTGCCAGCAGCCAAGATATTAGCAATCAGCCCCAGCATTTT.

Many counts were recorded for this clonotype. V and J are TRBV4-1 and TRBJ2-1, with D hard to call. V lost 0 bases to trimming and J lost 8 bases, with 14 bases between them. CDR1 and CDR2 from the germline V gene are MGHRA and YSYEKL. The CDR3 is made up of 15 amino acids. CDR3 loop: CASSQDSARVDEQFF. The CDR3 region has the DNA TGCGCCAGCAGCCAAGATTCAGCAAGGGTCGATGAGCAGTTCTTC.

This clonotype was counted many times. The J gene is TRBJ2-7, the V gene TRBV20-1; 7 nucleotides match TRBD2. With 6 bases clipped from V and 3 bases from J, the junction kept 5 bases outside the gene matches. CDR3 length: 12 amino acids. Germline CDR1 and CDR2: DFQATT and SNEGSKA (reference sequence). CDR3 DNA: TGCAGTGCCCCGGGACTAAACTACGAGCAGTACTTC. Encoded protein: CSAPGLNYEQYF.

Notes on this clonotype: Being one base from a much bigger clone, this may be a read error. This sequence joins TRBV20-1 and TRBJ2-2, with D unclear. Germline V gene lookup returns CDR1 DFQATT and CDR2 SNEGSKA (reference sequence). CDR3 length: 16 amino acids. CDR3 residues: CSAGDREGTNTGELFF. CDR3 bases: TGCAGTGCTGGAGATCGTGAAGGAACGAACACCGGGGAGCTGTTTTTT.

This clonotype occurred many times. The CDR3 coding sequence is TGCGCCAGCAGCACTAACAGGGAAACCGGGGAGCTGTTTTTT. Protein: CASSTNRETGELFF. J is TRBJ2-2 and V is TRBV4-1, with D possibly being TRBD1 (6 bases). V gave up 5 bases and J gave up 5 bases, with 12 bases separating them. This CDR3 region has 14 residues. From germline, CDR1 is MGHRA and CDR2 YSYEKL.

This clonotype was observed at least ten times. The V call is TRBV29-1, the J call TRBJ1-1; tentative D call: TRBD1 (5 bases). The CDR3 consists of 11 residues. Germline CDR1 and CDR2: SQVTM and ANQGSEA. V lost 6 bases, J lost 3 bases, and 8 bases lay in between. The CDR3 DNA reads TGCAGCGTCAGAGGGGACACTGAAGCTTTCTTT. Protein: CSVRGDTEAFF.

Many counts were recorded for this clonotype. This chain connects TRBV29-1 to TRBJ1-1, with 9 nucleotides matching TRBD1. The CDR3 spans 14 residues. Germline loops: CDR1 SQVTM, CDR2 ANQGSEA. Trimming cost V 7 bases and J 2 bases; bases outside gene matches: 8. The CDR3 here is CSASWGQGNTEAFF. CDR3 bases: TGCAGCGCCTCATGGGGACAGGGAAACACTGAAGCTTTCTTT.

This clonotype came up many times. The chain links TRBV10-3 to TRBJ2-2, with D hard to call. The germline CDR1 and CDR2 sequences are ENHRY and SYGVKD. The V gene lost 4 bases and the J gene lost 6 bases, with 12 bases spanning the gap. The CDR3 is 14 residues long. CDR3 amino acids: CAISASVGAGELFF. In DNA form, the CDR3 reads TGTGCCATCAGTGCAAGCGTAGGCGCCGGGGAGCTGTTTTTT.

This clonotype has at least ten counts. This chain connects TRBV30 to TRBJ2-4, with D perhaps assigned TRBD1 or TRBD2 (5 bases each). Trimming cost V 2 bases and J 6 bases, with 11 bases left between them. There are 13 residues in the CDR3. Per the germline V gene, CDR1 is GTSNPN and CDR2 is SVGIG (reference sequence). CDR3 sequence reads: CAWSPFGANIQYF. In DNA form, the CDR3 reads TGTGCCTGGAGTCCCTTCGGGGCAAACATTCAGTACTTC.

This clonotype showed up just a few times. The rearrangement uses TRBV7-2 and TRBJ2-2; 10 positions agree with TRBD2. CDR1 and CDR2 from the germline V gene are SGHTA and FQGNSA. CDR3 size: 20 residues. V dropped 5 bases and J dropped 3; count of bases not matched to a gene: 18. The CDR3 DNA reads TGTGCCAGCAGCGCCTACCGGGCGCCTAGCGGGAGAAAGGACACCGGGGAGCTGTTTTTT. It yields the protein CASSAYRAPSGRKDTGELFF. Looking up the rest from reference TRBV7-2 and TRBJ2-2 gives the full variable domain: GAGVSQSPSNKVTEKGKDVELRCDPISGHTALYWYRQSLGQGLEFLIYFQGNSAPDKSGLPSDRFSAERTGGSVSTLTIQRTQQEDSAVYLCASSAYRAPSGRKDTGELFFGEGSRLTVL.

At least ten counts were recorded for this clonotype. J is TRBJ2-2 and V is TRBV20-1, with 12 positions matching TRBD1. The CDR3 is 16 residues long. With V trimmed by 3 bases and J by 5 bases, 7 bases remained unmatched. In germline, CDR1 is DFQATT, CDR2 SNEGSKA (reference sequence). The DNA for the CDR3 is TGCAGTGCTAGGTCCCGGGACAGGGGGCCGACCGGGGAGCTGTTTTTT. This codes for CSARSRDRGPTGELFF.

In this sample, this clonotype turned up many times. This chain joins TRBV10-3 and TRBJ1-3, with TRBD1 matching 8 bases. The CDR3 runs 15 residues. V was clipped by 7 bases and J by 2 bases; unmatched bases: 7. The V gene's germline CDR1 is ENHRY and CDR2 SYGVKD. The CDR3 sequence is CAIKRDRITGNTIYF. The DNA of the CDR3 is TGTGCCATCAAGCGGGACAGGATAACTGGAAACACCATATATTTT.

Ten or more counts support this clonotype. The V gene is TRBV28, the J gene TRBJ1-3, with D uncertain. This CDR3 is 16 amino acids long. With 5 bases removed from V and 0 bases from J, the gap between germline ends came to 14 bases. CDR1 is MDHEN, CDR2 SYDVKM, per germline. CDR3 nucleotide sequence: TGTGCCAGCAGTCGCCCGGGCGGGTCCTCTGGAAACACCATATATTTT. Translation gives CASSRPGGSSGNTIYF.

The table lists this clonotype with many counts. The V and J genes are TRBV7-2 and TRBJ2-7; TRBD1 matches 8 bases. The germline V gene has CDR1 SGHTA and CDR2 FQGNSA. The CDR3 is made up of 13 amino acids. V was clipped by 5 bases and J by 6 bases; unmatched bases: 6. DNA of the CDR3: TGTGCCAGCAGCGGCGGGACAGGCTTCGAGCAGTACTTC. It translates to CASSGGTGFEQYF.